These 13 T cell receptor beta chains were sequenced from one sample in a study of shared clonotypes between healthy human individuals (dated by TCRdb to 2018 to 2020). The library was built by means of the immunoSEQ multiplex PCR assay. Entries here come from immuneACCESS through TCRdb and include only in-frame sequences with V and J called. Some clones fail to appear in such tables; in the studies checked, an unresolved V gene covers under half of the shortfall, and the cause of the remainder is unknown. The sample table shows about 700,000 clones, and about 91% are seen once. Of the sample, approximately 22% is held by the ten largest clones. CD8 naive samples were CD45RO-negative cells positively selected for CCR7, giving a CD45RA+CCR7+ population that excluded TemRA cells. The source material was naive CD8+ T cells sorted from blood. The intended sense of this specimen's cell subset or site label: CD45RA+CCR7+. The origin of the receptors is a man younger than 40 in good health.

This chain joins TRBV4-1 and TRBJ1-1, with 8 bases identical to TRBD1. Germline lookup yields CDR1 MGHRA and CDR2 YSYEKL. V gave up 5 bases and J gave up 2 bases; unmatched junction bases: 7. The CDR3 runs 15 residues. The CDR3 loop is CASSARDRRNTEAFF. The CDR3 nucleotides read TGCGCCAGCAGCGCCCGGGACAGGCGAAACACTGAAGCTTTCTTT.

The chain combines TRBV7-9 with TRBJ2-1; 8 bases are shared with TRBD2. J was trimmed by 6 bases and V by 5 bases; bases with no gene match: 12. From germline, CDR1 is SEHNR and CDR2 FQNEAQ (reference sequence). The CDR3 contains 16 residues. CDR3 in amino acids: CASSPRTSKRANEQFF. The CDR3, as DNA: TGTGCCAGCAGCCCGAGGACTAGCAAGAGGGCCAATGAGCAGTTCTTC.

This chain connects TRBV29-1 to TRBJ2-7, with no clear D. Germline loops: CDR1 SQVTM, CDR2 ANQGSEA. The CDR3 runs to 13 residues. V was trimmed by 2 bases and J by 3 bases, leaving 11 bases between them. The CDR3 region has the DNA TGCAGCGTTGAAACCGCGGCCAGCTACGAGCAGTACTTC. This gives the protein CSVETAASYEQYF.

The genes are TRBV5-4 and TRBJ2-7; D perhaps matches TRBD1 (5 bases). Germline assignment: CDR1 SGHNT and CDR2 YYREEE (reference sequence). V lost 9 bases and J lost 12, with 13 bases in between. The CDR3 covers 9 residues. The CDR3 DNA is TGTGCCACCCAGGGAAGATGGTACTTC. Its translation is CATQGRWYF. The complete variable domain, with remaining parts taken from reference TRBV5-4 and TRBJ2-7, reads ETGVTQSPTHLIKTRGQQVTLRCSSQSGHNTVSWYQQALGQGPQFIFQYYREEENGRGNFPPRFSGLQFPNYSSELNVNALELDDSALYLCATQGRWYFGPGTRLTVT.

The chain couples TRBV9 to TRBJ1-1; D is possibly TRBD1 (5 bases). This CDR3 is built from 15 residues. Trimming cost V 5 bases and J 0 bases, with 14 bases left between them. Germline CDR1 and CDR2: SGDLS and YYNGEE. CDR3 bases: TGTGCCAGCAGTGAGGGTGGGGGTTTGAACACTGAAGCTTTCTTT. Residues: CASSEGGGLNTEAFF. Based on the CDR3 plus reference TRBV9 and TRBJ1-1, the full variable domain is DSGVTQTPKHLITATGQRVTLRCSPRSGDLSVYWYQQSLDQGLQFLIQYYNGEERAKGNILERFSAQQFPDLHSELNLSSLELGDSALYFCASSEGGGLNTEAFFGQGTRLTVV.

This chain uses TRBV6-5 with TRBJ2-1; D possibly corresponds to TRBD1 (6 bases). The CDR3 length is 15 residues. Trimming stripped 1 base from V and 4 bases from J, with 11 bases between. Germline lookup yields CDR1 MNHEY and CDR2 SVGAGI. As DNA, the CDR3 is TGTGCCAGCAGTTACTGGCCAGGGGATTACAATGAGCAGTTCTTC. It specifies CASSYWPGDYNEQFF.

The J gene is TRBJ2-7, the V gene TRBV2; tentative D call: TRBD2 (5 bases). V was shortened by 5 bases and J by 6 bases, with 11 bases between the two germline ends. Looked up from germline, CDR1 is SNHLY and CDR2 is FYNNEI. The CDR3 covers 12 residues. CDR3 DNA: TGTGCCAGCAGTAACGGACTTCGCGAGCAGTACTTC. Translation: CASSNGLREQYF.

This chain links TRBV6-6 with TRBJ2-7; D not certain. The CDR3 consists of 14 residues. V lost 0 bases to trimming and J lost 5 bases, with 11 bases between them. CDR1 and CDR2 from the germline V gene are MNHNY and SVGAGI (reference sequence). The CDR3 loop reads CASSYSPGSHEQYF. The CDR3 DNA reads TGTGCCAGCAGTTACTCGCCAGGAAGCCACGAGCAGTACTTC.

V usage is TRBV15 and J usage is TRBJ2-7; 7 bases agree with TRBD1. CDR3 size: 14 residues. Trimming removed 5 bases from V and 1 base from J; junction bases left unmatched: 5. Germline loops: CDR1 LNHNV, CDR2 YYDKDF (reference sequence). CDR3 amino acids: CATSDNRGSYEQYF. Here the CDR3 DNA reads TGTGCCACCAGCGACAACAGGGGTTCCTACGAGCAGTACTTC.

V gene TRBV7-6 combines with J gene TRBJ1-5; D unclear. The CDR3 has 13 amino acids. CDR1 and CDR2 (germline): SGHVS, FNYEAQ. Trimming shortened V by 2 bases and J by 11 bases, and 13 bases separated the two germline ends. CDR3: CASSLRVSEAQHF. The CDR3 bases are TGTGCCAGCAGCTTAAGGGTCTCAGAAGCCCAGCATTTT.

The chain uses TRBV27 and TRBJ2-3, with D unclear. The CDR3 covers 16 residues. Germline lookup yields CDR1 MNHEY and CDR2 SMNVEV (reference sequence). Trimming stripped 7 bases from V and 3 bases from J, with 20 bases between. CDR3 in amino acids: CASTPLSRIWTDTQYF. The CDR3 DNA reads TGTGCCAGCACCCCACTAAGTAGGATTTGGACAGATACGCAGTATTTT.

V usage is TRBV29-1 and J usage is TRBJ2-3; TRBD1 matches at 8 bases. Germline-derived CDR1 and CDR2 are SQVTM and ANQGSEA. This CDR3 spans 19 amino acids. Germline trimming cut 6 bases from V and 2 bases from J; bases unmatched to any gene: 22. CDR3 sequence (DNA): TGCAGCGTCGCCGGGGCCGGGACAGGCTACACCAGACCCACAGATACGCAGTATTTT. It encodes CSVAGAGTGYTRPTDTQYF.

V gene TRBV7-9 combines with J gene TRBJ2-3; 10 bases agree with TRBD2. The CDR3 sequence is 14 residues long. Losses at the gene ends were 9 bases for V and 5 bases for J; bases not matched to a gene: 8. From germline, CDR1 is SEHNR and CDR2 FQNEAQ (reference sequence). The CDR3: CASWGASGRDTQYF. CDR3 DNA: TGTGCCAGTTGGGGGGCTAGCGGGAGAGATACGCAGTATTTT.